These 5 T cell receptor beta chains were sequenced from one sample in a study of shared clonotypes between healthy human individuals (dated by TCRdb to 2019 to 2021). The library was made by the immunoSEQ multiplex PCR assay. Imported from immuneACCESS, the table was reduced by TCRdb to in-frame sequences with V and J called. These copies leave out some clones; in studies compared against another copy, an unresolved V gene accounts for under half, and the cause of the remainder is not known. This sample comprises 450,000 or so clones, 77% of them detected only once. Approximately 12% of the sample belongs to the ten largest clones. Sequencing used PBMCs. The receptors stem from a woman aged 40 to 50 in good health. Some clones in this sample may be carry-over from other donors' samples.

CDR3 sequence reads: CASSLPGQGAANEKLFF. CDR3 nucleotide sequence: TGTGCCAGCAGTTTACCGGGACAGGGGGCGGCTAATGAAAAACTGTTTTTT. The chain has TRBV28 and TRBJ1-4, with 12 positions matching TRBD1. Germline assignment: CDR1 MDHEN and CDR2 SYDVKM. This CDR3 has 17 amino acids. Trimming took 2 bases from V and 3 from J; bases not matched to a gene: 4.

This clone was counted only a few times. This rearrangement joins TRBV29-1 to TRBJ2-2; the match to TRBD2 covers 12 bases. The germline V gene has CDR1 SQVTM and CDR2 ANQGSEA. The length of the CDR3 is 18 residues. Trimming removed 6 bases from V and 6 bases from J; junction bases left unmatched: 17. The CDR3 region is CSVLPQDRLAGVAGELFF. CDR3 DNA sequence: TGCAGCGTCCTCCCCCAGGATCGACTAGCGGGAGTAGCCGGGGAGCTGTTTTTT.

This rearrangement joins TRBV28 to TRBJ1-5; unclear D gene. The CDR3 totals 14 residues. Germline CDR1 reads MDHEN; CDR2 reads SYDVKM. Trimming shortened V by 6 bases and J by 7 bases, and 16 bases separated the two germline ends. The CDR3 spells CASRLQLRWQPQHF. The CDR3 DNA is TGTGCCAGCAGACTGCAGCTCCGGTGGCAGCCCCAGCATTTT.

The chain recombines TRBV9 with TRBJ1-2; weak D call: TRBD1 (5 bases). Trimming stripped 4 bases from V and 5 bases from J, with 12 bases between. Germline CDR1 SGDLS, CDR2 YYNGEE. The CDR3 runs 13 residues. CDR3 DNA sequence: TGTGCCAGCAGCCCCCAGGGTCGGTATGGCTACACCTTC. It translates to CASSPQGRYGYTF.

For this clone: This may come from a read error, since a much larger clone is one base off. The genes are TRBV27 and TRBJ1-6; no clear D. Germline V gene sequence: CDR1 MNHEY, CDR2 SMNVEV (reference sequence). The V end was cut by 0 bases, the J end by 12 bases, with 6 bases between. This CDR3 spans 12 amino acids. CDR3 residues: CASSLSFEPLHF. The DNA for the CDR3 is TGTGCCAGCAGTTTATCGTTCGAACCCCTCCACTTT.